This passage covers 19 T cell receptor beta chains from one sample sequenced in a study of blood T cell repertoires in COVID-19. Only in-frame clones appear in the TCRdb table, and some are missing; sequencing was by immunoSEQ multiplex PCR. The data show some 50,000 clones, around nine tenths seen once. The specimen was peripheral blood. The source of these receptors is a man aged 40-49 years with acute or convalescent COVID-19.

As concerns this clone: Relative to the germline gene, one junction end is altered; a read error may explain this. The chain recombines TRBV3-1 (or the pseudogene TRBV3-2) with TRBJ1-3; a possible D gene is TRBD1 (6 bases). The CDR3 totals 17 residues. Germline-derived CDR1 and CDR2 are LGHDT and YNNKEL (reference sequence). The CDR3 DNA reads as TGTGCCAGCAACCAACACGGTGGGGGCCGCTCTGGAAACACCATATATTTT. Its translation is CASNQHGGGRSGNTIYF.

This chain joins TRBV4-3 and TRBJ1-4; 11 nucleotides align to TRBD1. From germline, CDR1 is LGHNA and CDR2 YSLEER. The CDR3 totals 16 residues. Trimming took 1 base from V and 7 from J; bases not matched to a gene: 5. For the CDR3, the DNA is TGCGCCAGCAGCCAAGTTCCCGGGACAGGGGGTGAAAAACTGTTTTTT. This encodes CASSQVPGTGGEKLFF.

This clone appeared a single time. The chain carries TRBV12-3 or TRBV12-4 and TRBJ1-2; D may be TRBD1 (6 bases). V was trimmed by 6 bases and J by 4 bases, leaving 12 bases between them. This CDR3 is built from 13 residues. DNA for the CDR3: TGTGCCAGCAGAAGACAGGAGTTCTATGGCTACACCTTC. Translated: CASRRQEFYGYTF.

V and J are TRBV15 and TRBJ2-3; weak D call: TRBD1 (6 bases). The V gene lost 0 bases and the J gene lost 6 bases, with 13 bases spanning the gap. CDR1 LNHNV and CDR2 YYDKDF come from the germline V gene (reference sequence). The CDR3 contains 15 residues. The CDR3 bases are TGTGCCACCAGCAGAGATACAGGGTTGGTGGATACGCAGTATTTT. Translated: CATSRDTGLVDTQYF.

The CDR3 is CASSLASGSGTGELFF. CDR3 in DNA: TGTGCCAGCAGCTTAGCTAGCGGGAGCGGGACCGGGGAGCTGTTTTTT. The rearrangement joins TRBV7-2 to TRBJ2-2; 9 nucleotides align to TRBD2. Looked up from germline, CDR1 is SGHTA and CDR2 is FQGNSA. The CDR3 runs to 16 residues. V dropped 0 bases and J dropped 5; count of bases not matched to a gene: 4.

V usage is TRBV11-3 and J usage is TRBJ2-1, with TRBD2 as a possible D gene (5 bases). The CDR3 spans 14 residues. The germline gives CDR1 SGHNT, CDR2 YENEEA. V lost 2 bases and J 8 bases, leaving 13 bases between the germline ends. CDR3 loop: CASSLSGEQDEQFF. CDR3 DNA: TGTGCCAGCAGCTTATCCGGGGAGCAGGATGAGCAGTTCTTC.

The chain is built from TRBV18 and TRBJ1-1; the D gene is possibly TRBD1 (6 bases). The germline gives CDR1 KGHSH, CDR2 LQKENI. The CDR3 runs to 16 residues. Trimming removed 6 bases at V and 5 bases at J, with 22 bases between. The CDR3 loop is CASSPAGTGIGTEAFF. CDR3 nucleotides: TGTGCCAGCTCCCCGGCCGGAACAGGGATAGGAACTGAAGCTTTCTTT.

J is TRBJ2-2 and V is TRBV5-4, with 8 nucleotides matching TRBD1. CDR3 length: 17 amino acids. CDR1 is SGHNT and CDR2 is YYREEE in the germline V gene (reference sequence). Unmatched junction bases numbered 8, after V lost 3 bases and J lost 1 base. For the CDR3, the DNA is TGTGCCAGCAGCTCGGGCTCCGGACAGGGGAACACCGGGGAGCTGTTTTTT. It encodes CASSSGSGQGNTGELFF.

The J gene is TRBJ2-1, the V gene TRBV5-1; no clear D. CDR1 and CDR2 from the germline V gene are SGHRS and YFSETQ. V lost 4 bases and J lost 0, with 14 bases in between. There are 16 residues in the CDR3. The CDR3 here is CASSVRSASSYNEQFF. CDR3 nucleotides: TGCGCCAGCAGCGTCCGAAGCGCGAGCTCCTACAATGAGCAGTTCTTC. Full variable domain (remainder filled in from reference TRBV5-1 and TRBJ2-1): KAGVTQTPRYLIKTRGQQVTLSCSPISGHRSVSWYQQTPGQGLQFLFEYFSETQRNKGNFPGRFSGRQFSNSRSEMNVSTLELGDSALYLCASSVRSASSYNEQFFGPGTRLTVL.

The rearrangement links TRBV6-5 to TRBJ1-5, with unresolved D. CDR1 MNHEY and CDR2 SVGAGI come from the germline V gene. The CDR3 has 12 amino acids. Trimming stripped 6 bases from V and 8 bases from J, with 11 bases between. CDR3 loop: CASSLIEEPQHF. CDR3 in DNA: TGTGCCAGCAGCCTTATTGAGGAGCCCCAGCATTTT.

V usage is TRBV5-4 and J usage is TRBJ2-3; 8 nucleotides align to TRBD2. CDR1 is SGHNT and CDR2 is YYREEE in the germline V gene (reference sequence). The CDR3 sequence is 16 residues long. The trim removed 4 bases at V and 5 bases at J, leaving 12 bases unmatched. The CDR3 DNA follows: TGTGCCAGCAGCCGGAGGGGACGTAGCGGGATAGATACGCAGTATTTT. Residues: CASSRRGRSGIDTQYF.

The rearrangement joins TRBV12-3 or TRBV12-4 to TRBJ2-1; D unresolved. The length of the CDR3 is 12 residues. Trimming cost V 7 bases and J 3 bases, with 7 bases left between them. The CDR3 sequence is CASTPLYNEQFF. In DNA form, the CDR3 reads TGTGCCAGCACCCCTCTCTACAATGAGCAGTTCTTC.

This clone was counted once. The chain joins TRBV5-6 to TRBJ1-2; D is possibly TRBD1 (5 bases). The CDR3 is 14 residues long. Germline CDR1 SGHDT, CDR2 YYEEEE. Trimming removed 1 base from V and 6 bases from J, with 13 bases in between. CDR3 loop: CASSLWEGLNGYTF. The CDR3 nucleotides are TGTGCCAGCAGCTTGTGGGAGGGGTTGAATGGCTACACCTTC.

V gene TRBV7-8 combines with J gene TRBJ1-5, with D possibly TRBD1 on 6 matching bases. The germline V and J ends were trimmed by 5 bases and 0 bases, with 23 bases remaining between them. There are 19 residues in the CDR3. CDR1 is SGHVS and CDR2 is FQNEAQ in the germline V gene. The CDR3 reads CASSAKVMGGAYSNQPQHF. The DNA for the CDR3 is TGTGCCAGCAGCGCGAAGGTCATGGGGGGGGCTTATAGCAATCAGCCCCAGCATTTT.

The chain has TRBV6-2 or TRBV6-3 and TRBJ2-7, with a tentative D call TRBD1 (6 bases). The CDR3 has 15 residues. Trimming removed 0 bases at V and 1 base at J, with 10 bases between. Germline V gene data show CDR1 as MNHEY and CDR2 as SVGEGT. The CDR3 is CASSYSDSQSYEQYF. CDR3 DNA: TGTGCCAGCAGTTACTCGGACAGCCAATCCTACGAGCAGTACTTC.

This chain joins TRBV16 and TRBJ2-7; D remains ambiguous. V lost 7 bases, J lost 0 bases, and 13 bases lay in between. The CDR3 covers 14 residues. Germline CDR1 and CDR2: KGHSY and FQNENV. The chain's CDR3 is CASTFDISSYEQYF. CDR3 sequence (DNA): TGTGCCAGCACCTTCGACATAAGCTCCTACGAGCAGTACTTC.

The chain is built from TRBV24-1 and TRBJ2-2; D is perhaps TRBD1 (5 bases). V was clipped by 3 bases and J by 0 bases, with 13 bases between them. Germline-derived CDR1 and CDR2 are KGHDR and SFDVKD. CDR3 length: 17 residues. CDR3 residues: CATSDPVPGTNTGELFF. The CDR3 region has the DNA TGTGCCACCAGTGATCCCGTTCCAGGGACGAACACCGGGGAGCTGTTTTTT.

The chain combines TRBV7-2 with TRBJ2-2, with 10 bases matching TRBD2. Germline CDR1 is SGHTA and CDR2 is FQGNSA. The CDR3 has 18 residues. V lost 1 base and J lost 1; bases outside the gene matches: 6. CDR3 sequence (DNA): TGTGCCAGCAGCTTAGTCAGCGGGAGGGCCGGGAACACCGGGGAGCTGTTTTTT. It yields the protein CASSLVSGRAGNTGELFF.

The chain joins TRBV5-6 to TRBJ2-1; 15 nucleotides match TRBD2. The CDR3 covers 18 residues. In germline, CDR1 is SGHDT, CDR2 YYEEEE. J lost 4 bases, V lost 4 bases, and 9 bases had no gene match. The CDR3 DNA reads TGTGCCAGCAGCCCGGGACTAGCGGGAGGCCCTCGGTACAATGAGCAGTTCTTC. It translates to CASSPGLAGGPRYNEQFF.